In this sample, the clone carrying this TCR beta chain turned up a few times. Its antigen remains unidentified. CDR3 length: 16 residues. Germline V gives CDR1 KGHSH, CDR2 LQKENI. The ends were cut back, 2 bases at V and 5 bases at J, with 19 bases in the middle. As the method for making TCR beta libraries, quantitative 5'-RACE with molecular barcodes was used. Via MiXCR, TCRdb re-called the 5' RACE reads, giving one row per CDR3 protein. Seen here are 200,000 or so distinct CDR3 sequences, roughly 25% observed once, and the top ten hold under 7%. This entry comes from a study of CD8 T cells in ankylosing spondylitis. Study results and limitations: Reports say disease-linked clones showed up significantly more in matched ankylosing spondylitis synovial fluid. Disease-linked clones had a CD8+ phenotype and relatively low frequency in peripheral blood. Ankylosing spondylitis blood appeared to be characterized by a TCR beta motif of under 10 highly homologous variants.

V usage is TRBV18 and J usage is TRBJ2-7; D is unresolved. This clonotype was obtained from a male donor with ankylosing spondylitis or in good health (not recorded which). Material for sequencing was blood, either unsorted or a sorted T cell fraction (not recorded which). The CDR3 reads CASSPRIASEVDEQYF. The CDR3 DNA is TGTGCCAGCTCACCAAGGATAGCTAGTGAAGTCGACGAGCAGTACTTC. Drawing the rest from reference TRBV18 and TRBJ2-7, the complete variable domain is NAGVMQNPRHLVRRRGQEARLRCSPMKGHSHVYWYRQLPEEGLKFMVYLQKENIIDESGMPKERFSAEFPKEGPSILRIQQVVRGDSAAYFCASSPRIASEVDEQYFGPGTRLTVT.